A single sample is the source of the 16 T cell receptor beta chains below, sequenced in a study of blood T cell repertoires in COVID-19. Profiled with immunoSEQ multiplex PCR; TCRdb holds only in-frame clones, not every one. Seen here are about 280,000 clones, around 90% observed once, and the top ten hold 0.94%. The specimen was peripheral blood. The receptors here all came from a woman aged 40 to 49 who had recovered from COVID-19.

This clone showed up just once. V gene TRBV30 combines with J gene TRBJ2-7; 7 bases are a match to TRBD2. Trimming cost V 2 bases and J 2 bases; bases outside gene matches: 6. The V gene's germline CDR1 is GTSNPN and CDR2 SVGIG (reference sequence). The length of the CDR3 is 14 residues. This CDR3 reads CAWSRASGTYEQYF. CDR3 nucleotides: TGTGCCTGGAGTAGGGCTAGCGGTACCTACGAGCAGTACTTC.

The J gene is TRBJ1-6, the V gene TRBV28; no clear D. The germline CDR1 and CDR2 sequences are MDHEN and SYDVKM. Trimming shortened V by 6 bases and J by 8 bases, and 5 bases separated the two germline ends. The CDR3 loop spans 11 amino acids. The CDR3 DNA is TGTGCCAGCAGCTCGGATTCACCCCTCCACTTT. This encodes CASSSDSPLHF.

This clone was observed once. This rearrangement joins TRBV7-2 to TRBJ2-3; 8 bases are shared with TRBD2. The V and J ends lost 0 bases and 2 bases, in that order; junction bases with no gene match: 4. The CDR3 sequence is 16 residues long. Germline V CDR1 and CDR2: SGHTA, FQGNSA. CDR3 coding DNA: TGTGCCAGCAGCTTAGCGGGACTAGGTGCCACAGATACGCAGTATTTT. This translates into CASSLAGLGATDTQYF.

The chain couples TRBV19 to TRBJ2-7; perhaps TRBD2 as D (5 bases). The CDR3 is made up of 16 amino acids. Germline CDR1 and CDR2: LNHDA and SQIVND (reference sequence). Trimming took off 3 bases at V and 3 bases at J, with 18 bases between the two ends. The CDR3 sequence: CASSISLRAVYYEQYF. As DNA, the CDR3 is TGTGCCAGTAGTATTTCGTTGAGGGCAGTGTACTACGAGCAGTACTTC.

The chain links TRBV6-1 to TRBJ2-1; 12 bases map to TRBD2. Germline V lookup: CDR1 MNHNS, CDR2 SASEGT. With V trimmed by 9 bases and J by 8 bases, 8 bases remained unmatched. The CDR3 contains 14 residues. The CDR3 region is CASSLAGGLDEQFF. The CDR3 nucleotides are TGTGCCAGTTCCCTAGCGGGAGGGCTGGATGAGCAGTTCTTC.

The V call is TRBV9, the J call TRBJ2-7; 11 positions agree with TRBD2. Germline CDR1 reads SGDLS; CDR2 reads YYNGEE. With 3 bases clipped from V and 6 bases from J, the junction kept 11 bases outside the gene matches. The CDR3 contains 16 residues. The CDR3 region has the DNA TGTGCCAGCAGCGCACCGACTAGCGGGACTATCTCCGAGCAGTACTTC. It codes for CASSAPTSGTISEQYF.

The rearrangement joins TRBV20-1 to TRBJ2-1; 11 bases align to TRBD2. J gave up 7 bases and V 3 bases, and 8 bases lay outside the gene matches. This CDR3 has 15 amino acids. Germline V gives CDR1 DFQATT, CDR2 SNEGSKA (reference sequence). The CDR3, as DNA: TGCAGTGCTAGTGTTACTAGCGGGAGCGCGAATGAGCAGTTCTTC. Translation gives CSASVTSGSANEQFF.

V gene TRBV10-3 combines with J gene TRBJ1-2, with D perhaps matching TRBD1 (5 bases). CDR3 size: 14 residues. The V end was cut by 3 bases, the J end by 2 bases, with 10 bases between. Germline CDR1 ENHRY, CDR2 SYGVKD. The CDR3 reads CAISEEQANYGYTF. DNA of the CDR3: TGTGCCATCAGTGAAGAACAGGCCAACTATGGCTACACCTTC.

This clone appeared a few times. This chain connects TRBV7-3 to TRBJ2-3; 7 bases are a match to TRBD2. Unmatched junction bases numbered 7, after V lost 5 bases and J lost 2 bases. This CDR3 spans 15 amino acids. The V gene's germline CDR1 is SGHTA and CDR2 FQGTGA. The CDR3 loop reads CASSPGLELTDTQYF. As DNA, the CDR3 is TGTGCCAGCAGCCCCGGACTAGAACTCACAGATACGCAGTATTTT.

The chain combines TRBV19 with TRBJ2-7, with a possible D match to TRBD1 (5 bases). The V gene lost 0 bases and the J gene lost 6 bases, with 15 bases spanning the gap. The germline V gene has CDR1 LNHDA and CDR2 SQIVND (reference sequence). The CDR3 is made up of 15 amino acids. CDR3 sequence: CASSIDQGIGVEQYF. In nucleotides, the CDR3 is TGTGCCAGTAGTATAGATCAAGGGATAGGGGTCGAGCAGTACTTC.

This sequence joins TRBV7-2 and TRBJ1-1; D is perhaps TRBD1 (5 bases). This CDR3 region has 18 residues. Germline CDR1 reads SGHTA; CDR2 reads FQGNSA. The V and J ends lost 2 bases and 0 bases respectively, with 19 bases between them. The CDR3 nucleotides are TGTGCCAGCAGCTTAAGGAGGGACTCAGGCCGTTTGAACACTGAAGCTTTCTTT. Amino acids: CASSLRRDSGRLNTEAFF.

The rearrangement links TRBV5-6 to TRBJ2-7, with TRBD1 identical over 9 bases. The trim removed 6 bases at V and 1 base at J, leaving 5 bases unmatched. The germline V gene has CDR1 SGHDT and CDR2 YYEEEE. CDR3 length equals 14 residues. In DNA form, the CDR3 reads TGTGCCAGCACCAGGACAGGGGAATCCTACGAGCAGTACTTC. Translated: CASTRTGESYEQYF.

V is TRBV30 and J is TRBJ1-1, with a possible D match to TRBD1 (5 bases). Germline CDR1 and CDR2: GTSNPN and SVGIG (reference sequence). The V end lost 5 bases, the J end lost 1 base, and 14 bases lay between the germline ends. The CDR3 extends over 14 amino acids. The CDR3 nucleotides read TGTGCCTGGGACGCGAACGGGGGGAACACTGAAGCTTTCTTT. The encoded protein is CAWDANGGNTEAFF.

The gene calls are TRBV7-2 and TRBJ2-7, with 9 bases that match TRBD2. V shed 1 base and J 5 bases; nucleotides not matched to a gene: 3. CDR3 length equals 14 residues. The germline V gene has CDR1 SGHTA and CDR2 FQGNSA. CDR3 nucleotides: TGTGCCAGCAGCTTAGTTAGCGGGAGTGACGAGCAGTACTTC. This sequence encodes CASSLVSGSDEQYF.

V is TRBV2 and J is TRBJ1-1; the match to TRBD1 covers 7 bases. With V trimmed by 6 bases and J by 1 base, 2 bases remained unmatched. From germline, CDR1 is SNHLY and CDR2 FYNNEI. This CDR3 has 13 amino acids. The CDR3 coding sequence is TGTGCCAGCAGAGGGACAGAGAACACTGAAGCTTTCTTT. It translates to CASRGTENTEAFF.

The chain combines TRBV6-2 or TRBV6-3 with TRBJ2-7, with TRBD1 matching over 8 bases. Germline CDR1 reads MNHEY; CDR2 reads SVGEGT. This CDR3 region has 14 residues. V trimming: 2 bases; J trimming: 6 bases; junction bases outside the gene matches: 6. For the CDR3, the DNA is TGTGCCAGCAGTTACCGACAGGGGTTGGGCGAGCAGTACTTC. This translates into CASSYRQGLGEQYF.